This T cell receptor (beta chain) emerged from a study of cytomegalovirus exposure and HLA in healthy donors. PCR was performed using 60 Vbeta and 13 Jbeta primers. This table comes from immunoSEQ multiplex PCR, and its TCRdb copy is limited to in-frame clones, with some not included. This table has tens of thousands of clones, roughly three fifths appearing once. The V segment lost 7 bases and the J segment 8 bases; nucleotides outside the gene matches: 17. CDR3 length: 16 amino acids. CDR1 and CDR2 from the germline V gene are SGHNT and YENEEA. The TCR comes from a woman in her twenties or thirties in good health and CMV-seronegative. The gene calls are TRBV11-3 and TRBJ2-1, with TRBD1 identical over 7 bases. The source material was PBMCs. The CDR3 protein is CASTLNPGRGSDEQFF. DNA of the CDR3: TGTGCCAGCACCCTCAACCCTGGCAGGGGGAGCGATGAGCAGTTCTTC.